This T cell receptor (beta chain) was captured by sequencing in a study of human T cells and chemical hapten exposure (dated by TCRdb to the early 2020s). About the investigation overall: For sensitization, 2% DPC in acetone was applied to an approximately 2 cm by approximately 2 cm area of upper inner arm skin. Weekly therapeutic DPC doses were additionally applied to the scalp of patients throughout the roughly 25-week study period. Libraries were pooled for sequencing, and variation in per-sample TCR yields was attributed mainly to small differences in library volumes within the pool. Most of the patients in the cohort were female, and the cohort covered alopecia areata with under or over 50% scalp involvement, alopecia totalis and alopecia universalis. Patch testing was performed on the upper back with Finn chambers containing 0.01% DPC, and the patch tests were scored after 6 days according to International Contact Dermatitis Research Group standards. Patient blood was sampled pre-sensitization (week 0) and at 2, 6 and about 24 weeks after DPC sensitization. Peripheral blood TCR repertoire changes were tracked in vivo in alopecia patients during primary and secondary sensitization to the hapten diphenylcyclopropenone (DPC). Roughly 30 alopecia patients provided blood for TCR sequencing at one to four time points (pre-sensitization, 2, 6 and 24 weeks). Broader findings and caveats from the paper: Compared with pre-sensitization or healthy control sets, expanded TCRs formed significantly more large CDR3 similarity clusters, which is consistent with antigen-driven responses. DPC sensitization did not change the number of TCRs with a frequency above 1 in 1000, and there was no evidence of changes in global repertoire structure. Repeated subsampling changed both the strength of the expansion versus patch-test correlation and the threshold at which the correlation became significant. All patients had alopecia, a presumed autoimmune disease, so their immune response might differ from that of healthy individuals. Patch test score was positively correlated with the number of PT1 expanded TCRs, with significance at thresholds 8, 16 and 32 but not at 4.

Library preparation was by RACE. Sequencing took place on a NextSeq 500. Library preparation attached unique molecular identifiers to individual cDNA molecules for quantitative, reproducible TCR counting. Each blood RNA sample was used to sequence both TCR alpha and TCR beta chains. The authors' pipeline ran thus. The median number of TCRs per sample was approximately 96,000, ranging from about 23,224 to 700,000. The Decombinator software suite was used to annotate the V, J and CDR3 of the TCR reads. For PS versus PT1 abundance plots, all samples were subsampled to the same number of TCRs (28,000). TCRs were defined as expanded if absent before sensitization and observed at least eight times at the 2-week time point. TCRdb handled the public reads itself, with Q25 trimming in fastp and clone calling in MiXCR, and kept productive beta chains. CDR3 protein duplicates are merged, each entry listing the most common genes and DNA. The V and J calls shown here were made by TCRdb, not taken from the authors' results. This sample is represented by approximately 60,000 distinct CDR3 sequences; about 11% of them were singletons. Of the sample, roughly 4% falls within the top ten clones.

Turning to this clonotype: Its antigen is still unknown. No clone much larger than this one lies a single base away; base qualities are absent.

This specimen's time point label, per the study, means: pre-sensitization, week 0. Interpreted using the paper, the treatment or condition label stands for: therapeutic diphenylcyclopropenone sensitization with weekly scalp DPC. At each patch-test visit, blood was drawn before the patch test was applied. To be eligible, patients had to be aged 18 to 70, diagnosed with alopecia and judged suitable for DPC therapy, while pregnant patients were excluded. Total RNA was isolated from unfractionated whole blood collected in Tempus Blood RNA tubes. This receptor was taken from a woman aged 40 to 50 with alopecia areata. Some clones in this sample may be carry-over from other donors' samples. This specimen consisted of whole blood, obtained in connection with sensitization to the hapten diphenylcyclopropenone (DPC).

The CDR3 here reads CASSTTGQKNQPQHF. Here is the DNA: TGTGCCAGCAGTACTACGGGACAGAAGAATCAGCCCCAGCATTTT. The chain is assembled from TRBV28 and TRBJ1-5, and TRBD1 matches 7 of the central bases. CDR1 is given as MDHEN and CDR2 as SYDVKM, both from the germline V gene. V loses 5 bases at its end and J loses 4 bases; junction bases beyond the gene matches: 8. From the cysteine up to the phenylalanine, the CDR3 has a length of 15 residues. Only CDR3 DNA remains: 45 bases, in frame from the first base.